This is a list of T cell receptor beta chains from one sample in a study of esophageal squamous cell carcinoma under preoperative chemotherapy. In TCRdb, the PCR reads were re-called with MiXCR into one record per CDR3 protein. The table includes about 20,000 distinct CDR3 sequences, around 46% detected once. Collection took place from a patient given preoperative chemotherapy. These receptors all stem from a human donor with esophageal squamous cell carcinoma. The donor label of this sample is uncertain. Each CDR3 is given with its conserved first and last residue.

v_gene: TRBV5-4
j_gene: TRBJ2-2
CDR3aa: CASSPPGELFF

v_gene: TRBV7-9
j_gene: TRBJ2-3
CDR3aa: CASSLVSPSATQYF

v_gene: TRBV4-1
j_gene: TRBJ2-6
CDR3aa: CASSRHYGGGGSGANVLTF

v_gene: TRBV7-3
j_gene: TRBJ2-5
CDR3aa: CASSSGLAGGRETQYF

v_gene: TRBV6-2/TRBV6-3
j_gene: TRBJ2-2
CDR3aa: CASSLKLAITGELFF

v_gene: TRBV11-3
j_gene: TRBJ1-4
CDR3aa: CASSLGGMGEKLFF

v_gene: TRBV27
j_gene: TRBJ2-5
CDR3aa: CASGGSVGGGQETQYF

v_gene: TRBV7-8
j_gene: TRBJ2-1
CDR3aa: CASSPGLAGELEQFF

v_gene: TRBV4-1
j_gene: TRBJ2-1
CDR3aa: CASSQGVGLAEYNEQFF

v_gene: TRBV6-5
j_gene: TRBJ2-3
CDR3aa: CASSRRLSGTTDTQYF

v_gene: TRBV7-6
j_gene: TRBJ2-6
CDR3aa: CASSQDRASGANVLTF

v_gene: TRBV11-2
j_gene: TRBJ2-3
CDR3aa: CASSLADDTDTQYF

v_gene: TRBV5-4
j_gene: TRBJ2-1
CDR3aa: CASSLAGGLANNEQFF

v_gene: TRBV6-4
j_gene: .
CDR3aa: CASLPSYEQYF

v_gene: TRBV12-3/TRBV12-4
j_gene: TRBJ2-3
CDR3aa: CASLSSATDTQYF

v_gene: TRBV7-9
j_gene: .
CDR3aa: CASSPAGRGGKNTQYF

v_gene: TRBV7-6
j_gene: TRBJ2-1
CDR3aa: CASSLSVVQETQFF

v_gene: TRBV7-2
j_gene: TRBJ2-1
CDR3aa: CASSLELAANEQFF

v_gene: TRBV6-5
j_gene: TRBJ2-1
CDR3aa: CASSPSSTYNEQFF

v_gene: TRBV12-5
j_gene: TRBJ2-3
CDR3aa: CASGKWGAGTDTQYF

v_gene: TRBV11-3
j_gene: TRBJ2-5
CDR3aa: CASSLALRVEETQYF

v_gene: TRBV6-5
j_gene: .
CDR3aa: CASSYQGLAGEGEQYF

v_gene: TRBV6-2/TRBV6-3
j_gene: TRBJ2-1
CDR3aa: CASSYRLQVSSYEQFF

v_gene: TRBV6-1
j_gene: TRBJ2-3
CDR3aa: CASKVGKATLDTQYF

v_gene: TRBV7-8
j_gene: TRBJ2-3
CDR3aa: CASSLGMSAKNTQYF

v_gene: TRBV6-1
j_gene: TRBJ2-1
CDR3aa: CASSAQGRDNEQFF

v_gene: TRBV28
j_gene: TRBJ2-3
CDR3aa: CASSLGPDTQYF

v_gene: TRBV11-3
j_gene: TRBJ2-1
CDR3aa: CASSLSAIVFNEQFF

v_gene: TRBV5-1
j_gene: TRBJ2-3
CDR3aa: CASSLNLLDTQYF

v_gene: TRBV11-2
j_gene: TRBJ2-3
CDR3aa: CASSSYIRRTDTQYF

v_gene: TRBV7-8
j_gene: TRBJ2-1
CDR3aa: CASSLKTSGRAFNEQFF

v_gene: TRBV7-2
j_gene: TRBJ2-1
CDR3aa: CASSLGSLGRRNEQFF

v_gene: TRBV7-2
j_gene: TRBJ2-5
CDR3aa: CASAGLEGRDTETQYF

v_gene: TRBV6-1
j_gene: TRBJ2-2
CDR3aa: CASSLGLNTGALYF

v_gene: TRBV5-4
j_gene: TRBJ1-4
CDR3aa: CASSLDKGPTKKLFF

v_gene: TRBV7-9
j_gene: TRBJ2-7
CDR3aa: CASSLDYEQYF

v_gene: TRBV10-1
j_gene: TRBJ2-7
CDR3aa: CASRPTSAGTYEQYF